This TCR beta chain was sequenced in a study of T-cell memory formation after mild COVID-19. Whole-study findings and limits: Largely, contracting CD4+ clones fell within CM and EM, and contracting CD8+ clones within EMRA.

This clonotype was detected only a few times. Its matching antigen is unknown. 5'RACE primed from the constant segment yielded TCR alpha and TCR beta cDNA libraries bearing sample barcodes and UMIs. TCRdb processed the 5' RACE reads anew with MiXCR; each CDR3 protein has one entry. The sample has hundreds of thousands of distinct CDR3 sequences; nearly 25% are singletons. This receptor was identified in an adult woman who had mild COVID-19 (a few samples of this study predate the infection). Cell type and time point are not known. Sequencing was done on a sample of PBMCs or a T cell subset sorted from them (not recorded which).

CDR3 coding DNA: TGCGCCAGCAGCCCGGACAGGGGGTTGAACACTGAAGCTTTCTTT. It codes for CASSPDRGLNTEAFF. The rearrangement joins TRBV4-1 to TRBJ1-1; 10 positions match TRBD1. The junction had 2 bases not matched to a gene; V was cut back by 4 bases and J by 0 bases. Germline V lookup: CDR1 MGHRA, CDR2 YSYEKL. The CDR3 is made up of 15 amino acids.